Each of the 30 T cell receptor beta chains below was sequenced from the same sample in a study of T cells in Graves' hyperthyroidism and ophthalmopathy. What was amplified from RNA transcripts were TCR beta CDR3 regions. The primer set for the first-round RT-PCR of the TCR CDR3 was HTBI. TCRdb reanalysed the multiplex PCR reads using MiXCR and keeps one entry per CDR3 protein. Of about 560,000 distinct CDR3 sequences in the sample, over 15% were seen once. The sample consisted of blood. These receptors came from a woman aged 18-29 years with Graves' hyperthyroidism.

Ten or more counts support this clonotype. V gene TRBV13 combines with J gene TRBJ2-7; D is unresolved. The V end was cut by 6 bases, the J end by 4 bases, with 13 bases between. Germline V gives CDR1 PRHDT, CDR2 FYEKMQ (reference sequence). The CDR3 is 13 amino acids. CDR3 in amino acids: CASRRITAYEQYF. The CDR3, as DNA: TGTGCCAGCAGGAGAATTACAGCGTACGAGCAGTACTTC.

This clonotype appeared many times. This chain connects TRBV3-1 to TRBJ2-3; no clear D. V shed 0 bases and J shed 8 bases, with 12 bases lying between them. The CDR3 is 14 amino acids. The germline V gene encodes CDR1 LGHDT and CDR2 YNNKEL (reference sequence). As DNA, the CDR3 is TGTGCCAGCAGCCAAGACTGGCGAGACGTTACGCAGTATTTT. Residues: CASSQDWRDVTQYF.

V gene TRBV6-2 or TRBV6-3 combines with J gene TRBJ1-5; 9 positions agree with TRBD1. The CDR3 totals 15 residues. In germline, CDR1 is MNHEY, CDR2 SVGEGT. The V and J ends lost 2 bases and 6 bases, in that order; junction bases with no gene match: 5. The CDR3 protein is CASSYEGTGSQPQHF. DNA for the CDR3: TGTGCCAGCAGTTACGAAGGGACAGGGAGTCAGCCCCAGCATTTT.

This clonotype was detected a few times. The chain employs TRBV6-1 and TRBJ2-3; the match to TRBD1 covers 9 bases. The CDR3 sequence is 14 residues long. Trimming took 8 bases from V and 3 from J; bases not matched to a gene: 6. The germline gives CDR1 MNHNS, CDR2 SASEGT. Here the CDR3 reads CASLTGQGTDTQYF. In nucleotides, the CDR3 is TGTGCCAGCTTGACGGGACAGGGAACAGATACGCAGTATTTT.

This clonotype was detected a few times. The J gene is TRBJ2-1, the V gene TRBV19; TRBD2 agrees at 13 bases. This CDR3 comprises 16 residues. Germline V gene data show CDR1 as LNHDA and CDR2 as SQIVND (reference sequence). V was pared by 7 bases and J by 9 bases, with 12 bases of the junction left unmatched. The DNA for the CDR3 is TGTGCCAGTAATTCCGGGACTAGCGGGGCCTATAGTGAGCAGTTCTTC. As protein: CASNSGTSGAYSEQFF.

This clonotype came up many times. V gene TRBV3-1 combines with J gene TRBJ2-5; tentative D call: TRBD2 (6 bases). Trimming removed 3 bases from V and 2 bases from J, with 13 bases in between. Germline assignment: CDR1 LGHDT and CDR2 YNNKEL (reference sequence). The CDR3 spans 15 residues. The CDR3 region is CASSQAGTPQETQYF. The CDR3 coding sequence is TGTGCCAGCAGCCAGGCCGGGACTCCACAAGAGACCCAGTACTTC.

This chain joins TRBV7-9 and TRBJ2-1; 14 bases map to TRBD2. Germline values: CDR1 SEHNR, CDR2 FQNEAQ (reference sequence). The CDR3 runs to 24 residues. Trimming cost V 4 bases and J 6 bases; bases outside gene matches: 29. DNA for the CDR3: TGTGCCAGCAGCTCCCGAAGTGGGGGACAGGGGATCCGACCGGGACTAGCGGGAGTCAATGAGCAGTTCTTC. This encodes CASSSRSGGQGIRPGLAGVNEQFF.

In this sample, this clonotype turned up many times. The J gene is TRBJ2-7, the V gene TRBV5-5, with D possibly TRBD2 on 5 matching bases. The CDR3 has 15 residues. Trimming removed 5 bases from V and 3 bases from J, with 18 bases in between. Germline values: CDR1 SGHKS, CDR2 YYEKEE (reference sequence). CDR3 DNA: TGTGCCAGCAGGATGGATCCGGGAAGCATCTACGAGCAGTACTTC. This codes for CASRMDPGSIYEQYF. Full variable domain (missing parts from reference TRBV5-5 and TRBJ2-7): DAGVTQSPTHLIKTRGQQVTLRCSPISGHKSVSWYQQVLGQGPQFIFQYYEKEERGRGNFPDRFSARQFPNYSSELNVNALLLGDSALYLCASRMDPGSIYEQYFGPGTRLTVT.

The J gene is TRBJ2-1, the V gene TRBV3-1; 9 positions agree with TRBD2. Looked up from germline, CDR1 is LGHDT and CDR2 is YNNKEL (reference sequence). The CDR3 has 17 residues. With 0 bases clipped from V and 4 bases from J, the junction kept 7 bases outside the gene matches. As DNA, the CDR3 is TGTGCCAGCAGCCAAGATAGCGGTCTAGCGGGATACAATGAGCAGTTCTTC. Translating gives CASSQDSGLAGYNEQFF.

This clonotype was detected ten times or more. The genes are TRBV12-3 or TRBV12-4 and TRBJ2-1; the D is unclear. The CDR3 is 15 residues long. The V gene lost 7 bases and the J gene lost 0 bases, with 13 bases spanning the gap. The chain's CDR3 is CASTQSWSSYNEQFF. DNA of the CDR3: TGTGCCAGCACCCAAAGCTGGAGCTCCTACAATGAGCAGTTCTTC.

The rearrangement links TRBV24-1 to TRBJ2-3, with D perhaps assigned TRBD1 or TRBD2 (5 bases each). V shed 3 bases and J shed 4 bases, with 10 bases lying between them. This CDR3 has 14 amino acids. Germline V CDR1 and CDR2: KGHDR, SFDVKD. The CDR3 DNA reads as TGTGCCACCAGTGATATAAGGGACCCAGATACGCAGTATTTT. It specifies CATSDIRDPDTQYF.

V is TRBV10-3 and J is TRBJ2-6; 8 positions match TRBD2. V shed 2 bases and J 0 bases; nucleotides not matched to a gene: 12. This CDR3 spans 20 amino acids. The germline V gene has CDR1 ENHRY and CDR2 SYGVKD. Here the CDR3 DNA reads TGTGCCATCAGTGAGACGTTAGCGGGATCAACCAGCTCTGGGGCCAACGTCCTGACTTTC. Amino acids: CAISETLAGSTSSGANVLTF.

This clonotype was observed many times. The genes are TRBV27 and TRBJ2-7, with 9 bases aligning to TRBD2. V shed 5 bases, J shed 3 bases, and the junction held 8 bases outside the gene matches. The CDR3 has 15 residues. Germline V lookup: CDR1 MNHEY, CDR2 SMNVEV (reference sequence). CDR3 in amino acids: CASSIYSGGVYEQYF. The CDR3 DNA is TGTGCCAGCAGTATTTATAGCGGGGGTGTCTACGAGCAGTACTTC.

This clonotype appeared many times. This chain joins TRBV7-2 and TRBJ2-3; 7 bases are shared with TRBD1. The length of the CDR3 is 14 residues. J gave up 0 bases and V 7 bases, and 4 bases lay outside the gene matches. Germline V gives CDR1 SGHTA, CDR2 FQGNSA. The CDR3 loop reads CASTTRGSTDTQYF. The CDR3 DNA reads as TGTGCCAGCACCACCAGGGGGAGCACAGATACGCAGTATTTT.

In this sample, this clonotype turned up a few times. The rearrangement joins TRBV13 to TRBJ2-2; TRBD2 matches at 7 bases. Germline V gene sequence: CDR1 PRHDT, CDR2 FYEKMQ (reference sequence). The CDR3 covers 14 residues. V trimming: 5 bases; J trimming: 6 bases; junction bases outside the gene matches: 6. This CDR3 reads CASSVRTSSGELFF. Written as DNA, the CDR3 is TGTGCCAGCAGCGTGCGGACTAGTTCCGGGGAGCTGTTTTTT.

This clonotype was seen many times. The chain recombines TRBV28 with TRBJ1-1; D uncertain. The ends were cut back, 5 bases at V and 1 base at J, with 11 bases in the middle. The CDR3 has 14 amino acids. From germline, CDR1 is MDHEN and CDR2 SYDVKM. The CDR3 region has the DNA TGTGCCAGCAGTGGGTACAGCGAGAACACTGAAGCTTTCTTT. As protein: CASSGYSENTEAFF. Full variable domain (missing parts from reference TRBV28 and TRBJ1-1): DVKVTQSSRYLVKRTGEKVFLECVQDMDHENMFWYRQDPGLGLRLIYFSYDVKMKEKGDIPEGYSVSREKKERFSLILESASTNQTSMYLCASSGYSENTEAFFGQGTRLTVV.

Many counts were recorded for this clonotype. The chain couples TRBV27 to TRBJ2-3; 13 bases fit TRBD2. CDR1 MNHEY and CDR2 SMNVEV come from the germline V gene (reference sequence). CDR3 length: 16 residues. V shed 2 bases, J shed 5 bases, and the junction held 4 bases outside the gene matches. The CDR3 DNA reads TGTGCCAGCAGTTTAACTAGCGGGAGGGCCGTAGATACGCAGTATTTT. This gives the protein CASSLTSGRAVDTQYF.

V gene TRBV19 combines with J gene TRBJ2-4; the match to TRBD2 covers 8 bases. The ends lost 3 bases at V and 5 bases at J; junction bases unmatched: 9. CDR3 size: 16 residues. Germline V gene sequence: CDR1 LNHDA, CDR2 SQIVND (reference sequence). The CDR3, as DNA: TGTGCCAGTAGTATGCCCCACAGCGGGAGTGAAAACATTCAGTACTTC. Its protein is CASSMPHSGSENIQYF.

The table lists this clonotype with many counts. This sequence joins TRBV7-2 and TRBJ1-6, with D unresolved. V was shortened by 1 base and J by 13 bases, with 14 bases between the two germline ends. The CDR3 spans 14 residues. Germline CDR1 and CDR2: SGHTA and FQGNSA. Written as DNA, the CDR3 is TGTGCCAGCAGCTTAGTGACGGTTGAGGACCCCCTCCACTTT. Its protein is CASSLVTVEDPLHF.

This chain connects TRBV4-2 to TRBJ2-3; 13 bases line up with TRBD2. In germline, CDR1 is LGHNA, CDR2 YNFKEQ. The CDR3 length is 17 residues. V lost 0 bases and J lost 4; bases outside the gene matches: 4. Here the CDR3 reads CASSQDGGLAGSDTQYF. Written as DNA, the CDR3 is TGTGCCAGCAGCCAAGATGGGGGACTAGCGGGATCAGATACGCAGTATTTT.

Notes on this clonotype: A much larger clone lies one base from this, so it may be a read error. The genes are TRBV4-1 and TRBJ1-1; possibly TRBD1 for D (6 bases). Per germline, CDR1 MGHRA and CDR2 YSYEKL. The length of the CDR3 is 15 residues. Trimming stripped 3 bases from V and 3 bases from J, with 14 bases between. Here the CDR3 reads CASSQPLYRDTEAFF. The CDR3 DNA sequence: TGCGCCAGCAGCCAGCCCCTCTACAGGGACACTGAAGCTTTCTTT.

This clonotype was seen only a few times. The chain joins TRBV19 to TRBJ2-7; 7 bases map to TRBD1. The trim removed 5 bases at V and 3 bases at J, leaving 10 bases unmatched. The CDR3 spans 15 residues. Germline-derived CDR1 and CDR2 are LNHDA and SQIVND (reference sequence). The DNA for the CDR3 is TGTGCCAGTAGTGCCGCAAGGGGGCGCCACTACGAGCAGTACTTC. Residues: CASSAARGRHYEQYF.

This clonotype occurred a few times. V usage is TRBV16 and J usage is TRBJ1-5; D might be TRBD1 (5 bases). The germline V gene encodes CDR1 KGHSY and CDR2 FQNENV. The CDR3 length is 16 residues. With 2 bases removed from V and 7 bases from J, the gap between germline ends came to 18 bases. In nucleotides, the CDR3 is TGTGCCAGCAGCCAACCCGGGACTCTTGGAGAACAGCCCCAGCATTTT. Its protein product is CASSQPGTLGEQPQHF.

This clonotype showed up just a few times. The chain is built from TRBV20-1 and TRBJ2-3; tentatively, D is TRBD1 (6 bases). The germline CDR1 and CDR2 sequences are DFQATT and SNEGSKA (reference sequence). The CDR3 has 13 residues. Between the trimmed V and J ends, which lost 5 bases and 4 bases, there was a span of 13 bases. The CDR3 DNA reads TGCAGTGCTCTACAGGGAATCGCAGATACGCAGTATTTT. Translating gives CSALQGIADTQYF.

This clonotype was counted ten times or more. V gene TRBV20-1 combines with J gene TRBJ2-5; possible D gene TRBD2, 7 bases. This CDR3 has 14 residues. The germline V gene encodes CDR1 DFQATT and CDR2 SNEGSKA (reference sequence). V shed 6 bases and J shed 2 bases, with 16 bases lying between them. CDR3 region: CSAPRGGQQETQYF. The DNA for the CDR3 is TGCAGTGCCCCAAGGGGGGGGCAGCAAGAGACCCAGTACTTC.

This clonotype was recorded a few times. CDR3 sequence (DNA): TGCAGTCATAGGACAGGGGGGGTTCAAAACATTCAGTACTTC. Its translation is CSHRTGGVQNIQYF. The rearrangement links TRBV20-1 to TRBJ2-4; 10 positions match TRBD1. The CDR3 runs to 14 residues. Germline assignment: CDR1 DFQATT and CDR2 SNEGSKA (reference sequence). Trimming at V came to 8 bases and at J to 5 bases, leaving 9 bases not matched to a gene.

Turning to this clonotype: One junction end does not reproduce the germline sequence, and a read error may be involved. The chain recombines TRBV11-2 with TRBJ2-7; weak D call: TRBD1 (5 bases). Germline V lookup: CDR1 SGHAT, CDR2 FQNNGV. This CDR3 has 13 residues. In nucleotides, the CDR3 is TGTGCCAGCAGCTTATCAGGGTCCTACGGGCAGTACTTC. Protein: CASSLSGSYGQYF.

This chain uses TRBV6-6 with TRBJ2-7; perhaps TRBD1 as D (5 bases). Trimming cost V 0 bases and J 6 bases, with 9 bases left between them. The CDR3 spans 13 residues. Per germline, CDR1 MNHNY and CDR2 SVGAGI (reference sequence). Here the CDR3 DNA reads TGTGCCAGCAGTTACTCGGGGCAGTCCGAGCAGTACTTC. Amino acids: CASSYSGQSEQYF.

This clonotype was observed many times. The chain carries TRBV4-1 and TRBJ2-7; no clear D. Germline CDR1 MGHRA, CDR2 YSYEKL. Trimming pared 4 bases from V and 3 bases from J, leaving 10 bases between. This CDR3 has 13 residues. The CDR3 is CASSRTPSYEQYF. CDR3 in DNA: TGCGCCAGCAGCCGCACCCCGAGCTACGAGCAGTACTTC.

This chain links TRBV30 with TRBJ1-6; D not resolved. Deletions cut 0 bases from V and 4 bases from J, with 13 bases between. The length of the CDR3 is 16 residues. CDR1 GTSNPN and CDR2 SVGIG come from the germline V gene (reference sequence). The CDR3 DNA follows: TGTGCCTGGAGTGTAGGTGGAGTCCGTTATAATTCACCCCTCCACTTT. It translates to CAWSVGGVRYNSPLHF. Full variable domain (missing parts from reference TRBV30 and TRBJ1-6): SQTIHQWPATLVQPVGSPLSLECTVEGTSNPNLYWYRQAAGRGLQLLFYSVGIGQISSEVPQNLSASRPQDRQFILSSKKLLLSDSGFYLCAWSVGGVRYNSPLHFGNGTRLTVT.